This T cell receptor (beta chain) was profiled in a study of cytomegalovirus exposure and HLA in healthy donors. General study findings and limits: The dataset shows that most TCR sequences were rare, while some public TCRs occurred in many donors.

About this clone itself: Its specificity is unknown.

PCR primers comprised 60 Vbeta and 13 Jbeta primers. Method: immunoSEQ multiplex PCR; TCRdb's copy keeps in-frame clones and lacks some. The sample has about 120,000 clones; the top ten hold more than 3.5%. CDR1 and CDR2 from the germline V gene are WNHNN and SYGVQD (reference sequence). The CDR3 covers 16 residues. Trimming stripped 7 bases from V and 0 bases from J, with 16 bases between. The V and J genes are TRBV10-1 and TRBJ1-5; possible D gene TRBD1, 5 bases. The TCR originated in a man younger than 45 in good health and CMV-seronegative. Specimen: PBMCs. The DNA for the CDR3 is TGCGCCAGCACCAAGACAGACAGCTATAGCAATCAGCCCCAGCATTTT. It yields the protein CASTKTDSYSNQPQHF.